Listed below are T cell receptor beta chains from one sample, sequenced in a study of shared clonotypes between healthy human individuals. Assay used: immunoSEQ multiplex PCR; TCRdb lists only in-frame clones, some missing. The sample carries approximately 1.9 million clones, over 85% recorded once. The specimen sequenced was naive CD8+ T cells from PBMCs. The source is a man between 18 and 29 years old in good health. Some clones in this sample may be carry-over from other donors' samples. CDR3s include the opening cysteine and the closing phenylalanine or tryptophan. A D gene is named only where the DNA matches it firmly. Only some rows state a clone size, as once, few, many or a class for expanded clones.

>-|TRBJ2-7|12|TRBV19|-
CATRQASYEQYF
TGTGCCACCCGACAGGCCTCCTACGAGCAGTACTTC
>-|TRBJ1-1|14|TRBV11-2|TRBD1
CASSLAATGVKAFF
TGTGCCAGCAGCTTAGCAGCTACAGGGGTAAAAGCTTTCTTT
>-|TRBJ2-1|14|TRBV7-9|-
CASSLGGGRREQFF
TGTGCCAGCAGCTTAGGAGGTGGGCGGAGGGAGCAGTTCTTC
>-|TRBJ1-2|13|TRBV30|-
CAWSVGILAIRTF
TGTGCCTGGAGTGTCGGTATCCTGGCGATTCGGACCTTC
>-|TRBJ2-3|13|TRBV7-6|-
CASSRRTQDTQYF
TGTGCCAGCAGCCGGCGCACCCAAGATACGCAGTATTTT
>once|TRBJ2-5|14|TRBV29-1|-
CSVEPRGRRETQYF
TGCAGCGTTGAACCCCGGGGGCGCAGGGAGACCCAGTACTTC
>-|TRBJ2-1|17|TRBV10-3|TRBD1
CAISDYTWDRVNNEQFF
TGTGCCATCAGTGATTATACTTGGGACAGGGTAAACAATGAGCAGTTCTTC
>-|TRBJ2-2|13|TRBV7-9|-
CASSSVNTGELFF
TGTGCCAGCAGCTCCGTGAACACCGGGGAGCTGTTTTTT
>-|TRBJ2-2|15|TRBV11-3|-
CASSLESSFTGELFF
TGTGCCAGCAGCTTAGAAAGCTCCTTCACCGGGGAGCTGTTTTTT
>-|TRBJ2-1|12|TRBV11-3|-
CASSARGNEQFF
TGTGCCAGCAGCGCCCGGGGGAATGAGCAGTTCTTC
>-|TRBJ2-3|14|TRBV11-3|-
CASSSDRYTDTQYF
TGTGCCAGCAGCTCCGACAGATACACAGATACGCAGTATTTT
>-|TRBJ2-7|15|TRBV28|-
CASRPPPGLHYEQYF
TGTGCCAGCCGCCCCCCCCCGGGCCTTCACTACGAGCAGTACTTC
>-|TRBJ2-3|16|TRBV6-4|TRBD2
CARRRTSGISTDTQYF
TGTGCCAGGCGGCGGACTAGCGGGATTAGCACAGATACGCAGTATTTT
>-|TRBJ2-3|16|TRBV7-6|TRBD2
CASSFGASGSRDTQYF
TGTGCCAGCAGCTTCGGGGCTAGCGGGAGTAGAGATACGCAGTATTTT
>-|TRBJ1-1|16|TRBV9|-
CASVRTGTAGDTEAFF
TGTGCCAGCGTGAGAACCGGGACGGCCGGCGACACTGAAGCTTTCTTT
>-|TRBJ1-2|14|TRBV5-4|-
CASSPRGTHYGYTF
TGTGCCAGCAGCCCGCGTGGGACCCACTATGGCTACACCTTC
>-|TRBJ2-7|15|TRBV12-2|-
CASRLERGHPYEQYF
TGTGCAAGTCGCTTAGAACGGGGCCACCCCTACGAGCAGTACTTC
>-|TRBJ2-3|13|TRBV19|-
CASRDGLQDTQYF
TGTGCCAGCAGGGACGGCCTCCAGGATACGCAGTATTTT
>-|TRBJ2-1|13|TRBV7-8|-
CASSTDRGNEQFF
TGTGCCAGCAGCACCGACAGAGGCAATGAGCAGTTCTTC
>few|TRBJ1-4|11|TRBV19|-
CASRAREKLFF
TGTGCCAGTAGGGCCCGGGAAAAACTGTTTTTT
>-|TRBJ1-2|13|TRBV19|-
CASSIGRLNGYTF
TGTGCCAGTAGTATAGGAAGGCTGAATGGCTACACCTTC
>-|TRBJ2-2|15|TRBV5-1|TRBD1
CASSEGQGLAGELFF
TGCGCCAGCAGCGAAGGACAGGGTCTGGCCGGGGAGCTGTTTTTT
>-|TRBJ1-2|16|TRBV7-6|-
CASSFGSNRGLGGYTF
TGTGCCAGCAGCTTTGGGTCGAATAGGGGGTTAGGCGGCTACACCTTC
>once|TRBJ2-3|15|TRBV7-9|-
CASSSFKTNTDTQYF
TGTGCCAGCAGCTCCTTCAAAACTAACACAGATACGCAGTATTTT
>-|TRBJ2-1|12|TRBV19|-
CASRAGVNEQFF
TGTGCCAGTAGAGCCGGGGTCAATGAGCAGTTCTTC
>-|TRBJ2-2|11|TRBV7-2|-
CASSWQGGLFF
TGTGCCAGCAGCTGGCAAGGGGGGCTGTTTTTT
>-|TRBJ1-4|12|TRBV28|-
CASSRKGEKLFF
TGTGCCAGCAGTAGGAAAGGGGAAAAACTGTTTTTT
>-|TRBJ2-1|16|TRBV7-3|TRBD2
CASSSLGGGRGNEQFF
TGTGCCAGCAGCTCCCTAGGGGGCGGGAGGGGAAATGAGCAGTTCTTC
>-|TRBJ2-3|15|TRBV28|-
CASSLLAGNTDTQYF
TGTGCCAGCAGTTTATTGGCCGGAAACACAGATACGCAGTATTTT
>-|TRBJ2-7|14|TRBV5-6|-
CASQLDTGPYEQYF
TGTGCCAGTCAACTTGACACCGGGCCCTACGAGCAGTACTTC
>-|TRBJ2-7|14|TRBV6-1|TRBD1
CASSLDRGYYEQYF
TGTGCCAGCAGCCTGGACAGGGGATATTACGAGCAGTACTTC
>-|TRBJ1-5|15|TRBV7-9|TRBD1
CASSLGTGGHQPQHF
TGTGCCAGCAGCTTAGGGACAGGGGGCCATCAGCCCCAGCATTTT
>-|TRBJ2-7|13|TRBV5-1|TRBD1
CASSQDRAYEQYF
TGCGCCAGCAGCCAGGACAGGGCGTACGAGCAGTACTTC
>-|TRBJ2-7|12|TRBV29-1|TRBD1
CSGWDRSYEQYF
TGCAGCGGGTGGGACAGGTCCTACGAGCAGTACTTC
>-|TRBJ2-7|16|TRBV16|-
CASSQSRGGAFYEQYF
TGTGCCAGCAGCCAATCGCGGGGCGGGGCCTTCTACGAGCAGTACTTC
>few|TRBJ2-2|14|TRBV7-9|-
CASSLEYQPGELFF
TGTGCCAGCAGCTTAGAATACCAACCCGGGGAGCTGTTTTTT
>-|TRBJ1-5|14|TRBV28|-
CASSLGGVYQPQHF
TGTGCCAGCAGTTTAGGGGGGGTTTATCAGCCCCAGCATTTT
>-|TRBJ1-1|13|TRBV19|-
CASSIGTNTEAFF
TGTGCCAGTAGTATAGGAACGAACACTGAAGCTTTCTTT
>-|TRBJ2-2|16|TRBV4-1|-
CASSPPLRSNTGELFF
TGCGCCAGCAGCCCTCCGCTCAGGTCGAACACCGGGGAGCTGTTTTTT
>-|TRBJ2-5|16|TRBV6-5|TRBD2
CASRYVGLAGQETQYF
TGTGCCAGCAGATACGTGGGACTAGCGGGGCAAGAGACCCAGTACTTC
>-|TRBJ2-7|14|TRBV7-2|-
CASTLAPRAYEQYF
TGTGCCAGCACCTTAGCTCCAAGGGCCTACGAGCAGTACTTC
>-|TRBJ2-7|12|TRBV9|-
CASSGDGYEQYF
TGTGCCAGTTCGGGAGATGGGTACGAGCAGTACTTC
>-|TRBJ1-1|13|TRBV11-2|-
CASSLGSGTEAFF
TGTGCCAGCAGCTTAGGTTCCGGGACTGAAGCTTTCTTT
>few|TRBJ1-5|13|TRBV7-6|-
CASSEELGWPQHF
TGTGCCAGCAGCGAGGAGTTGGGCTGGCCCCAGCATTTT
>once|TRBJ2-5|14|TRBV19|-
CASSITQRYETQYF
TGTGCCAGTAGTATCACCCAGAGGTACGAGACCCAGTACTTC
>-|TRBJ1-4|12|TRBV15|-
CATSTLDQELFF
TGTGCCACCAGCACCCTGGACCAAGAACTGTTTTTT
>-|TRBJ1-1|16|TRBV9|-
CASSVNPGPPGTEAFF
TGTGCCAGCAGCGTAAATCCGGGCCCTCCGGGCACTGAAGCTTTCTTT